Presented here are 32 T cell receptor beta chains from one specimen sequenced in a study of T-cell memory formation after mild COVID-19. MiXCR, applied by TCRdb to the 5' RACE reads, yields one record per CDR3 protein. The sample records approximately 580,000 distinct CDR3 sequences, 20% being singletons. The sequencing input was PBMCs or a T cell subset sorted from them (not recorded which). All receptors derive from an adult woman who had mild COVID-19 (a few samples of this study predate the infection). Cell type and time point are not known.

The chain is built from TRBV11-2 and TRBJ1-1; maybe TRBD1 (6 bases). In germline, CDR1 is SGHAT, CDR2 FQNNGV. Trimming removed 5 bases from V and 0 bases from J, with 13 bases in between. The CDR3 covers 15 residues. CDR3 bases: TGTGCCAGCAGCCAACGGACAGCCCTGAACACTGAAGCTTTCTTT. This translates into CASSQRTALNTEAFF.

This clonotype came up many times. This chain joins TRBV29-1 and TRBJ2-7; tentatively, D is TRBD2 (6 bases). Trimming pared 2 bases from V and 0 bases from J, leaving 11 bases between. There are 14 residues in the CDR3. Germline CDR1 SQVTM, CDR2 ANQGSEA. CDR3 loop: CSVENRGGSYEQYF. In DNA form, the CDR3 reads TGCAGCGTTGAAAACCGGGGAGGCTCCTACGAGCAGTACTTC.

This clonotype was seen a handful of times. The chain combines TRBV9 with TRBJ1-1, with D uncertain. The V and J ends lost 0 bases and 8 bases respectively, with 14 bases between them. Germline CDR1 is SGDLS and CDR2 is YYNGEE. CDR3 length: 14 residues. DNA for the CDR3: TGTGCCAGCAGCGTAGAAAGTCGGGGTCCAGAAGCTTTCTTT. Encoded protein: CASSVESRGPEAFF.

This clonotype was found a few times. V usage is TRBV12-3 or TRBV12-4 and J usage is TRBJ1-2; a possible D gene is TRBD1 (5 bases). Trimming took off 6 bases at V and 0 bases at J, with 14 bases between the two ends. CDR3 size: 15 residues. The CDR3 sequence: CASRIGTVANYGYTF. The CDR3, as DNA: TGTGCCAGCAGAATAGGGACCGTCGCTAACTATGGCTACACCTTC.

This clonotype was counted between two and nine times. The genes are TRBV5-4 and TRBJ2-1, with D possibly being TRBD2 (5 bases). Trimming shortened V by 0 bases and J by 4 bases, and 14 bases separated the two germline ends. This CDR3 has 16 residues. The germline V gene has CDR1 SGHNT and CDR2 YYREEE (reference sequence). For the CDR3, the DNA is TGTGCCAGCAGCTTGGGTGCGGGTTGGGGATACAATGAGCAGTTCTTC. Translated: CASSLGAGWGYNEQFF.

This clonotype was counted a few times. V gene TRBV6-5 combines with J gene TRBJ2-3, with D maybe TRBD2 (6 bases). V lost 10 bases to trimming and J lost 3 bases, with 11 bases between them. This CDR3 has 12 residues. The germline V gene encodes CDR1 MNHEY and CDR2 SVGAGI. The CDR3: CATRGWTDTQYF. The DNA for the CDR3 is TGTGCCACCCGGGGGTGGACAGATACGCAGTATTTT.

The chain employs TRBV19 and TRBJ1-5; D remains ambiguous. Germline loops: CDR1 LNHDA, CDR2 SQIVND (reference sequence). V was cut by 0 bases and J by 7 bases, with 7 bases left in between. This CDR3 region has 13 residues. The CDR3 DNA follows: TGTGCCAGTAGTATAGATCACGGGCAGCCCCAGCATTTT. Amino acids: CASSIDHGQPQHF.

The chain carries TRBV18 and TRBJ1-1, with 8 positions matching TRBD1. V lost 5 bases, J lost 0 bases, and 5 bases stayed unmatched. The CDR3 has 15 amino acids. The germline V gene has CDR1 KGHSH and CDR2 LQKENI. The CDR3 loop reads CASSTGGPMNTEAFF. The CDR3 nucleotides read TGTGCCAGCTCAACAGGGGGACCTATGAACACTGAAGCTTTCTTT.

The chain carries TRBV20-1 and TRBJ1-3; 7 positions match TRBD1. Germline assignment: CDR1 DFQATT and CDR2 SNEGSKA (reference sequence). J lost 6 bases, V lost 4 bases, and 9 bases had no gene match. This CDR3 spans 14 amino acids. CDR3 in amino acids: CSANTDRKANTIYF. In DNA form, the CDR3 reads TGCAGTGCTAATACGGACAGGAAGGCAAACACCATATATTTT.

The chain uses TRBV5-8 and TRBJ1-2, with 7 bases matching TRBD1. The ends lost 1 base at V and 3 bases at J; junction bases unmatched: 6. The CDR3 sequence is 15 residues long. Germline V gene data show CDR1 as SGHTS and CDR2 as YDEGEE. This CDR3 reads CASSLSPTGDYGYTF. The CDR3 nucleotides are TGTGCCAGCAGCTTGTCCCCTACAGGGGACTATGGCTACACCTTC.

The sample holds a few counts of this clonotype. The chain recombines TRBV20-1 with TRBJ2-4; the match to TRBD2 covers 15 bases. Trimming cost V 6 bases and J 0 bases; bases outside gene matches: 9. CDR1 and CDR2 from the germline V gene are DFQATT and SNEGSKA (reference sequence). The CDR3 sequence is 18 residues long. CDR3 sequence (DNA): TGCAGTGCCGGGACTAGCGGGGGGCTAGTCCTAGCCAAAAACATTCAGTACTTC. It specifies CSAGTSGGLVLAKNIQYF.

The chain is built from TRBV7-9 and TRBJ2-1; the D is unclear. The CDR3 is 13 residues long. The ends were cut back, 1 base at V and 12 bases at J, with 13 bases in the middle. Germline V lookup: CDR1 SEHNR, CDR2 FQNEAQ (reference sequence). CDR3 residues: CASSLGGLGRQFF. The CDR3 nucleotides are TGTGCCAGCAGCTTAGGTGGGTTGGGCCGGCAGTTCTTC.

The chain employs TRBV7-7 and TRBJ2-1, with 9 bases aligning to TRBD2. The junction had 13 bases not matched to a gene; V was cut back by 2 bases and J by 5 bases. The germline V gene has CDR1 SSHAT and CDR2 FNYEAQ (reference sequence). The CDR3 loop spans 18 amino acids. CDR3 in amino acids: CASSLLAGKGPRNNEQFF. CDR3 DNA sequence: TGTGCCAGCAGCTTACTAGCGGGGAAGGGACCTCGTAACAATGAGCAGTTCTTC. The full variable domain, completed using reference TRBV7-7 and TRBJ2-1, is GAGVSQSPRYKVTKRGQDVTLRCDPISSHATLYWYQQALGQGPEFLTYFNYEAQPDKSGLPSDRFSAERPEGSISTLTIQRTEQRDSAMYRCASSLLAGKGPRNNEQFFGPGTRLTVL.

The genes are TRBV4-1 and TRBJ2-7; D gene uncertain. Germline CDR1 is MGHRA and CDR2 is YSYEKL. Trimming stripped 3 bases from V and 9 bases from J, with 12 bases between. The CDR3 covers 12 residues. The CDR3 loop reads CASSHFLTRQYF. The CDR3 nucleotides are TGCGCCAGCAGCCATTTTTTAACGAGGCAGTACTTC.

The chain has TRBV24-1 and TRBJ2-1; 7 bases are shared with TRBD1. The CDR3 loop spans 16 amino acids. The V segment lost 4 bases and the J segment 5 bases; nucleotides outside the gene matches: 10. Per the germline V gene, CDR1 is KGHDR and CDR2 is SFDVKD. Here the CDR3 reads CATSDPVNRGNNEQFF. DNA for the CDR3: TGTGCCACCAGTGACCCCGTCAACAGGGGCAACAATGAGCAGTTCTTC.

This clonotype has more than one count but fewer than ten. V and J are TRBV27 and TRBJ2-7; D tentatively fits TRBD1 or TRBD2 (5 bases each). Germline V CDR1 and CDR2: MNHEY, SMNVEV (reference sequence). V was clipped by 8 bases and J by 3 bases, with 14 bases between them. This CDR3 has 13 residues. This CDR3 reads CASRSWDGYEQYF. In DNA form, the CDR3 reads TGTGCCAGCCGAAGCTGGGACGGCTACGAGCAGTACTTC.

This clonotype was recorded at least ten times. The V gene is TRBV5-1, the J gene TRBJ2-5, with D unresolved. Germline V CDR1 and CDR2: SGHRS, YFSETQ. This CDR3 comprises 15 residues. The V end was cut by 0 bases, the J end by 1 base, with 10 bases between. CDR3 nucleotides: TGCGCCAGCAGCTTGGATGGTGGCAGCCAAGAGACCCAGTACTTC. The encoded protein is CASSLDGGSQETQYF.

This clonotype appeared a few times. J is TRBJ2-1 and V is TRBV29-1, with 8 positions matching TRBD2. Trimming at V came to 1 base and at J to 2 bases, leaving 4 bases not matched to a gene. The CDR3 has 15 amino acids. Germline V gives CDR1 SQVTM, CDR2 ANQGSEA. This CDR3 is CSVEVKAGAYNEQFF. In DNA form, the CDR3 reads TGCAGCGTTGAAGTGAAAGCGGGAGCCTACAATGAGCAGTTCTTC.

This clonotype was seen a few times. The chain employs TRBV7-9 and TRBJ2-3, with TRBD1 identical over 10 bases. Germline loops: CDR1 SEHNR, CDR2 FQNEAQ (reference sequence). This CDR3 has 15 residues. Losses at the gene ends were 4 bases for V and 5 bases for J; bases not matched to a gene: 6. The CDR3 loop reads CASSSPGQGRDTQYF. The CDR3 DNA is TGTGCCAGCAGCTCTCCGGGACAGGGGCGAGATACGCAGTATTTT.

This chain links TRBV18 with TRBJ2-5; D is possibly TRBD1 (5 bases). The V end was cut by 4 bases, the J end by 5 bases, with 14 bases between. Germline V lookup: CDR1 KGHSH, CDR2 LQKENI. The CDR3 is made up of 14 amino acids. For the CDR3, the DNA is TGTGCCAGCTCACGATCCGACAGCCCGGAGACCCAGTACTTC. As protein: CASSRSDSPETQYF. Supplemented by reference TRBV18 and TRBJ2-5, the full variable domain reads NAGVMQNPRHLVRRRGQEARLRCSPMKGHSHVYWYRQLPEEGLKFMVYLQKENIIDESGMPKERFSAEFPKEGPSILRIQQVVRGDSAAYFCASSRSDSPETQYFGPGTRLLVL.

This clonotype was counted a few times. The chain employs TRBV24-1 and TRBJ2-3; weak D call: TRBD1 (6 bases). CDR3 size: 17 residues. The V end lost 3 bases, the J end lost 2 bases, and 17 bases lay between the germline ends. Germline values: CDR1 KGHDR, CDR2 SFDVKD. The CDR3 region has the DNA TGTGCCACCAGTGATGCCCTCCGGGACAAGAACACAGATACGCAGTATTTT. Translation: CATSDALRDKNTDTQYF.

J is TRBJ2-7 and V is TRBV15, with D possibly matching TRBD1 (6 bases). The germline V and J ends were trimmed by 1 base and 2 bases, with 12 bases remaining between them. Germline values: CDR1 LNHNV, CDR2 YYDKDF (reference sequence). The CDR3 runs 15 residues. The DNA for the CDR3 is TGTGCCACCAGCAGAGTTGGGGGCGCCCCCTACGAGCAGTACTTC. This encodes CATSRVGGAPYEQYF.

The V call is TRBV18, the J call TRBJ1-1; D gene unclear. The germline V gene encodes CDR1 KGHSH and CDR2 LQKENI. The CDR3 runs 14 residues. V lost 3 bases, J lost 0 bases, and 8 bases lay in between. Written as DNA, the CDR3 is TGTGCCAGCTCACCGCTCCAGATGAACACTGAAGCTTTCTTT. Translated, it gives CASSPLQMNTEAFF.

The chain links TRBV30 to TRBJ2-7; D unclear. Per the germline V gene, CDR1 is GTSNPN and CDR2 is SVGIG (reference sequence). The CDR3 has 11 residues. V lost 3 bases and J lost 5, with 8 bases in between. The CDR3 DNA reads as TGTGCCTGGAGAATAGAGGACGAGCAGTACTTC. This sequence encodes CAWRIEDEQYF.

There are a few counts of this clonotype. The CDR3 loop is CAWSVQGVRQPQHF. The CDR3 nucleotides read TGTGCCTGGAGTGTACAAGGGGTGCGGCAGCCCCAGCATTTT. This chain connects TRBV30 to TRBJ1-5, with D possibly TRBD1 on 5 matching bases. Trimming cost V 0 bases and J 7 bases, with 13 bases left between them. CDR3 size: 14 residues. CDR1 GTSNPN and CDR2 SVGIG come from the germline V gene (reference sequence).

This clonotype came up a few times. The chain couples TRBV15 to TRBJ1-6; TRBD1 agrees at 9 bases. The ends lost 0 bases at V and 0 bases at J; junction bases unmatched: 12. The CDR3 is 21 residues long. Germline CDR1 and CDR2: LNHNV and YYDKDF (reference sequence). DNA of the CDR3: TGTGCCACCAGCAGAGATGCGTGGGCAACAGGGGGCAGCTCCTATAATTCACCCCTCCACTTT. Translation: CATSRDAWATGGSSYNSPLHF. Complete variable domain (other parts from reference TRBV15 and TRBJ1-6): DAMVIQNPRYQVTQFGKPVTLSCSQTLNHNVMYWYQQKSSQAPKLLFHYYDKDFNNEADTPDNFQSRRPNTSFCFLDIRSPGLGDTAMYLCATSRDAWATGGSSYNSPLHFGNGTRLTVT.

The chain uses TRBV5-1 and TRBJ1-2, with a tentative D call TRBD1 (5 bases). V lost 2 bases to trimming and J lost 4 bases, with 18 bases between them. The CDR3 is made up of 16 amino acids. CDR1 and CDR2 (germline): SGHRS, YFSETQ. The CDR3 protein is CASSLEGRSEGYGYTF. The DNA for the CDR3 is TGCGCCAGCAGCTTAGAGGGACGGTCAGAGGGCTATGGCTACACCTTC.

The J gene is TRBJ2-2, the V gene TRBV27; TRBD1 might be the D (6 bases). V dropped 8 bases and J dropped 9 bases, with 16 bases sitting between them. Germline V gene lookup returns CDR1 MNHEY and CDR2 SMNVEV (reference sequence). The CDR3 totals 13 residues. CDR3: CASRYRANRELFF. In nucleotides, the CDR3 is TGTGCCAGCCGATACAGGGCTAACCGGGAGCTGTTTTTT.

The V and J genes are TRBV30 and TRBJ1-2; D gene uncertain. The germline V gene has CDR1 GTSNPN and CDR2 SVGIG (reference sequence). Trimming removed 3 bases at V and 8 bases at J, with 10 bases between. CDR3 length: 11 amino acids. The CDR3 loop reads CAWSRDNGYTF. The CDR3 bases are TGTGCCTGGAGCCGAGACAACGGCTACACCTTC.

The CDR3 DNA sequence: TGTGCCGGGAAGCGGGAGGGCCTAACAGATACGCAGTATTTT. Protein product: CAGKREGLTDTQYF. The chain joins TRBV30 to TRBJ2-3; 10 bases are a match to TRBD2. The junction had 8 bases not matched to a gene; V was cut back by 8 bases and J by 3 bases. CDR1 GTSNPN and CDR2 SVGIG come from the germline V gene (reference sequence). CDR3 length equals 14 residues.

Only one count was recorded for this clonotype. V usage is TRBV13 and J usage is TRBJ2-5; maybe TRBD2 (6 bases). The CDR3 loop spans 17 amino acids. V was shortened by 5 bases and J by 5 bases, with 24 bases between the two germline ends. Germline CDR1 PRHDT, CDR2 FYEKMQ (reference sequence). The CDR3 nucleotides are TGTGCCAGCAGCCTGGGGGGTAGCGTGGATTCCTCGGAGACCCAGTACTTC. It encodes CASSLGGSVDSSETQYF.

This clonotype was found a few times. This sequence joins TRBV5-1 and TRBJ2-1; TRBD1 agrees at 7 bases. The CDR3 contains 15 residues. Germline V gene sequence: CDR1 SGHRS, CDR2 YFSETQ. V lost 5 bases, J lost 4 bases, and 9 bases stayed unmatched. The CDR3 nucleotides are TGCGCCAGCAGGCGGACCGGGACAGAGTACAATGAGCAGTTCTTC. Translating it yields CASRRTGTEYNEQFF. Complete variable domain (other parts from reference TRBV5-1 and TRBJ2-1): KAGVTQTPRYLIKTRGQQVTLSCSPISGHRSVSWYQQTPGQGLQFLFEYFSETQRNKGNFPGRFSGRQFSNSRSEMNVSTLELGDSALYLCASRRTGTEYNEQFFGPGTRLTVL.